One and the same sample provided the 11 T cell receptor beta chains below, sequenced in a study of beta chain features in type 1 diabetes. Every bit of the isolated RNA underwent reverse transcription, so sequencing read expressed TCRB transcripts. Measured with immunoSEQ multiplex PCR; TCRdb has only the in-frame clones, and not every one. The sample lists about 360,000 clones; roughly 12% were seen once. Sequencing was done on a sample of naive CD4+ T cells from blood. These receptor sequences come from a man younger than 35 in good health.

The chain employs TRBV6-6 and TRBJ1-1, with 7 bases that match TRBD1. CDR3 length: 14 residues. The junction had 8 bases not matched to a gene; V was cut back by 5 bases and J by 5 bases. Germline V gene lookup returns CDR1 MNHNY and CDR2 SVGAGI (reference sequence). CDR3 in amino acids: CASSPDRVTTEAFF. The CDR3 DNA reads TGTGCCAGCAGTCCCGACAGGGTCACGACTGAAGCTTTCTTT.

This clone has more than one count but fewer than ten. The chain joins TRBV12-5 to TRBJ2-1; the D gene is possibly TRBD2 (7 bases). The CDR3 runs 14 residues. The V end was cut by 6 bases, the J end by 5 bases, with 14 bases between. Looked up from germline, CDR1 is LGHNT and CDR2 is FRNRAP. In nucleotides, the CDR3 is TGTGCTAGTGGGGGAGGGGGGCTCCACAATGAGCAGTTCTTC. Translated, it gives CASGGGGLHNEQFF. Full variable domain (rest looked up from reference TRBV12-5 and TRBJ2-1): DARVTQTPRHKVTEMGQEVTMRCQPILGHNTVFWYRQTMMQGLELLAYFRNRAPLDDSGMPKDRFSAEMPDATLATLKIQPSEPRDSAVYFCASGGGGLHNEQFFGPGTRLTVL.

Only a few counts were recorded for this clone. This chain links TRBV7-9 with TRBJ2-5; 8 nucleotides match TRBD1. The end of the DNA fits TRBJ2-7 better, so the J call may be wrong. CDR3 length: 14 residues. CDR1 and CDR2 from the germline V gene are SEHNR and FQNEAQ (reference sequence). CDR3 sequence reads: CASSPRTGYYEQYF. CDR3 DNA sequence: TGTGCCAGCAGCCCGAGGACAGGGTACTACGAGCAGTACTTC.

This CDR3 is CASSLGQVTNTGELFF. The CDR3 coding sequence is TGTGCCAGCAGCCTGGGACAGGTCACGAACACCGGGGAGCTGTTTTTT. The chain is built from TRBV11-2 and TRBJ2-2; 8 positions match TRBD1. Trimming removed 5 bases from V and 0 bases from J; junction bases left unmatched: 5. The CDR3 length is 16 residues. Germline V CDR1 and CDR2: SGHAT, FQNNGV.

The chain carries TRBV9 and TRBJ2-1; D uncertain. The V and J ends lost 0 bases and 8 bases respectively, with 9 bases between them. CDR1 SGDLS and CDR2 YYNGEE come from the germline V gene. The CDR3 consists of 13 residues. The CDR3 DNA reads TGTGCCAGCAGCGTAGCTACGCTACATGAGCAGTTCTTC. As protein: CASSVATLHEQFF. Filled out from reference TRBV9 and TRBJ2-1, the complete variable domain reads DSGVTQTPKHLITATGQRVTLRCSPRSGDLSVYWYQQSLDQGLQFLIQYYNGEERAKGNILERFSAQQFPDLHSELNLSSLELGDSALYFCASSVATLHEQFFGPGTRLTVL.

This chain links TRBV5-1 with TRBJ2-3, with 11 bases fitting TRBD1. The CDR3 sequence is 16 residues long. V lost 0 bases to trimming and J lost 3 bases; unmatched junction nucleotides: 3. Per germline, CDR1 SGHRS and CDR2 YFSETQ. The CDR3 coding sequence is TGCGCCAGCAGCTTGGCGGGACAGGGGGGGACAGATACGCAGTATTTT. Translated, it gives CASSLAGQGGTDTQYF.

This clone was seen more than once but under ten times. J is TRBJ2-1 and V is TRBV5-1, with TRBD2 matching 13 bases. The CDR3 is 16 residues long. V gave up 3 bases and J gave up 1 base; unmatched junction bases: 1. The germline CDR1 and CDR2 sequences are SGHRS and YFSETQ. In DNA form, the CDR3 reads TGCGCCAGCAGCTGGGGACTAGCGGGGTCCTACAATGAGCAGTTCTTC. It specifies CASSWGLAGSYNEQFF.

This clone has only a few counts. The V call is TRBV4-3, the J call TRBJ2-1, with TRBD1 matching 8 bases. There are 15 residues in the CDR3. The junction had 7 bases not matched to a gene; V was cut back by 4 bases and J by 5 bases. Germline CDR1 is LGHNA and CDR2 is YSLEER. The CDR3 bases are TGCGCCAGCAGCCGGACAGGGCCGGGGAACAATGAGCAGTTCTTC. This gives the protein CASSRTGPGNNEQFF.

This chain uses TRBV15 with TRBJ2-7, with TRBD2 as a possible D gene (6 bases). The CDR3 totals 13 residues. Trimming stripped 8 bases from V and 0 bases from J, with 11 bases between. CDR1 and CDR2 (germline): LNHNV, YYDKDF (reference sequence). CDR3 in DNA: TGTGCCACCCGGGACTCTCTCTCCTACGAGCAGTACTTC. Residues: CATRDSLSYEQYF.

The sample holds a few counts of this clone. This chain links TRBV5-1 with TRBJ1-6; no clear D gene. Germline assignment: CDR1 SGHRS and CDR2 YFSETQ. V gave up 1 base and J gave up 7 bases, with 12 bases separating them. The length of the CDR3 is 15 residues. The DNA for the CDR3 is TGCGCCAGCAGCTTGTTGGTCAGGTCAAATTCACCCCTCCACTTT. Protein product: CASSLLVRSNSPLHF.

This sequence joins TRBV6-5 and TRBJ1-5; 8 nucleotides align to TRBD1. With V trimmed by 7 bases and J by 3 bases, 2 bases remained unmatched. In germline, CDR1 is MNHEY, CDR2 SVGAGI. The CDR3 has 13 residues. CDR3 sequence (DNA): TGTGCCAGCAAGGACAGGGACAATCAGCCCCAGCATTTT. Encoded protein: CASKDRDNQPQHF.